Described below is a single TCR beta chain sequence and its context. The entry originates in a study of metastatic and nonmetastatic thyroid tumors. Study-wide background: Malignant and benign thyroid patients had repertoires compared in peripheral blood and tumor or nodule tissue.

V was clipped by 6 bases and J by 0 bases, with 15 bases between them. This CDR3 spans 15 amino acids. In the study's own analysis: Clinicopathological groups differed in CDR3, with these differences serving to build a distant-metastasis classifier for papillary thyroid cancer. TCRdb re-called the PCR reads through MiXCR. The V and J calls, along with clone size, are taken from TCRdb and not from the paper's own processing. The sample lists approximately 6,000 clones, approximately 28% seen once, with approximately 15% in the top ten. Thyroid surgery was performed in patients who had received no treatment beforehand.

The sequenced sample consisted of adjacent normal tissue. This TCR derives from a female donor with papillary thyroid cancer or a benign thyroid nodule (not recorded which). Some clones in this sample may be carry-over from other donors' samples. This chain uses TRBV12-3 or TRBV12-4 with TRBJ2-7; D might be TRBD1 or TRBD2, each matching 6 bases. The CDR3 loop is CASRIGGFGSYEQYF. The CDR3 DNA reads TGTGCCAGCAGGATAGGGGGGTTTGGCTCCTACGAGCAGTACTTC.